Below are 24 T cell receptor beta chains sequenced from a single sample in a study of blood T cell repertoires in COVID-19. The assay was immunoSEQ multiplex PCR, and TCRdb's table has in-frame clones only and misses some. The data show some 290,000 clones, roughly 91% seen once. Sequenced input: PBMCs or T cells enriched from blood (not recorded which). These TCRs come from a woman between 25 and 40 years old who had recovered from COVID-19.

The genes are TRBV28 and TRBJ1-5; no clear D. The CDR3 runs 14 residues. Germline V gene data show CDR1 as MDHEN and CDR2 as SYDVKM. The V gene lost 6 bases and the J gene lost 3 bases, with 12 bases spanning the gap. CDR3 residues: CASSLSQNNQPQHF. CDR3 sequence (DNA): TGTGCCAGCAGCCTCTCCCAGAACAATCAGCCCCAGCATTTT.

The chain combines TRBV19 with TRBJ1-1, with D maybe TRBD1 (6 bases). CDR1 is LNHDA, CDR2 SQIVND, per germline (reference sequence). This CDR3 has 14 residues. V lost 1 base to trimming and J lost 4 bases, with 10 bases between them. The CDR3 sequence: CASSIAGDGTEAFF. CDR3 coding DNA: TGTGCCAGTAGTATAGCAGGGGATGGCACTGAAGCTTTCTTT.

The chain combines TRBV6-5 with TRBJ2-1; 10 bases are a match to TRBD1. CDR3 length equals 15 residues. Trimming took 8 bases from V and 3 from J; bases not matched to a gene: 7. Per the germline V gene, CDR1 is MNHEY and CDR2 is SVGAGI. CDR3 DNA sequence: TGTGCCAGCGAGTCAGGACAGGGGGGCTACAATGAGCAGTTCTTC. Translated: CASESGQGGYNEQFF.

The J gene is TRBJ2-2, the V gene TRBV2; 9 bases agree with TRBD1. Germline CDR1 is SNHLY and CDR2 is FYNNEI. The CDR3 extends over 18 amino acids. V shed 4 bases, J shed 6 bases, and the junction held 15 bases outside the gene matches. The chain's CDR3 is CASSVLPGTGYQSGELFF. In DNA, the CDR3 is TGTGCCAGCAGTGTACTGCCCGGGACAGGGTATCAGTCCGGGGAGCTGTTTTTT.

V and J are TRBV7-2 and TRBJ1-6; perhaps TRBD1 as D (6 bases). This CDR3 is built from 13 residues. Deletions cut 1 base from V and 12 bases from J, with 10 bases between. Germline CDR1 is SGHTA and CDR2 is FQGNSA. CDR3 loop: CASSLGQEGPLHF. In DNA form, the CDR3 reads TGTGCCAGCAGCTTAGGACAGGAAGGACCCCTCCACTTT.

The genes are TRBV9 and TRBJ1-2; D ambiguous. The CDR3 is made up of 19 amino acids. Germline CDR1 reads SGDLS; CDR2 reads YYNGEE. Trimming removed 0 bases at V and 4 bases at J, with 25 bases between. CDR3 region: CASSVGGVSGPASGYGYTF. The CDR3, as DNA: TGTGCCAGCAGCGTAGGAGGTGTAAGTGGTCCCGCGTCGGGCTATGGCTACACCTTC.

The chain is built from TRBV6-5 and TRBJ1-2; TRBD1 agrees at 7 bases. The ends lost 2 bases at V and 7 bases at J; junction bases unmatched: 4. The CDR3 loop spans 13 amino acids. The germline V gene has CDR1 MNHEY and CDR2 SVGAGI. DNA for the CDR3: TGTGCCAGCAGTTACAGGGGGCTGAGTGGCTACACCTTC. Translation: CASSYRGLSGYTF.

The rearrangement joins TRBV5-6 to TRBJ2-6; D gene unclear. The length of the CDR3 is 13 residues. CDR1 and CDR2 (germline): SGHDT, YYEEEE. V was trimmed by 5 bases and J by 4 bases, leaving 7 bases between them. The CDR3 spells CASRPRGANVLTF. The CDR3 DNA sequence: TGTGCCAGCAGACCTAGGGGGGCCAACGTCCTGACTTTC.

The V call is TRBV7-9, the J call TRBJ2-2; 9 positions match TRBD1. With 4 bases clipped from V and 2 bases from J, the junction kept 5 bases outside the gene matches. The CDR3 is 16 amino acids. Germline V gene data show CDR1 as SEHNR and CDR2 as FQNEAQ (reference sequence). The CDR3 DNA reads TGTGCCAGCAGCTCGAACAGGGGGCATAACACCGGGGAGCTGTTTTTT. Amino acid sequence: CASSSNRGHNTGELFF. Using reference TRBV7-9 and TRBJ2-2 for the parts outside the CDR3, the full variable domain is DTGVSQNPRHKITKRGQNVTFRCDPISEHNRLYWYRQTLGQGPEFLTYFQNEAQLEKSRLLSDRFSAERPKGSFSTLEIQRTEQGDSAMYLCASSSNRGHNTGELFFGEGSRLTVL.

The CDR3 region has the DNA TGTGCCAGCATCGTACTAGCGGGGACAGATACGCAGTATTTT. It yields the protein CASIVLAGTDTQYF. This chain links TRBV7-2 with TRBJ2-3; 10 bases align to TRBD2. The junction had 4 bases not matched to a gene; V was cut back by 7 bases and J by 3 bases. The CDR3 extends over 14 amino acids. The germline CDR1 and CDR2 sequences are SGHTA and FQGNSA.

The chain has TRBV24-1 and TRBJ1-5; 8 bases are shared with TRBD1. The CDR3 loop spans 16 amino acids. Germline CDR1 is KGHDR and CDR2 is SFDVKD. With 8 bases clipped from V and 6 bases from J, the junction kept 14 bases outside the gene matches. CDR3 sequence (DNA): TGTGCCACCACTTTGAACCGGACAGGGTTTTGTCAGCCCCAGCATTTT. This translates into CATTLNRTGFCQPQHF.

The V gene is TRBV27, the J gene TRBJ2-7; TRBD2 agrees at 8 bases. The CDR3 spans 14 residues. CDR1 is MNHEY and CDR2 is SMNVEV in the germline V gene (reference sequence). The J segment lost 2 bases and the V segment lost 4 bases, leaving 4 bases of the junction unmatched. The CDR3 here is CASSWTSSPYEQYF. For the CDR3, the DNA is TGTGCCAGCAGTTGGACTAGCTCACCCTACGAGCAGTACTTC.

The J gene is TRBJ2-7, the V gene TRBV10-3; TRBD2 agrees at 11 bases. J lost 2 bases, V lost 6 bases, and 6 bases had no gene match. Germline lookup yields CDR1 ENHRY and CDR2 SYGVKD. The CDR3 contains 15 residues. CDR3 in amino acids: CAIRQPGLAAYEQYF. The CDR3 DNA sequence: TGTGCCATCAGACAACCGGGACTAGCGGCCTACGAGCAGTACTTC.

The chain joins TRBV6-5 to TRBJ1-1; D remains unclear. The V gene's germline CDR1 is MNHEY and CDR2 SVGAGI. The CDR3 loop spans 13 amino acids. Between the trimmed V and J ends, which lost 7 bases and 3 bases, there was a span of 12 bases. The CDR3 nucleotides are TGTGCCAGCACCGGGTCTTCGTACACTGAAGCTTTCTTT. Translation: CASTGSSYTEAFF.

The rearrangement joins TRBV7-2 to TRBJ2-6; 7 bases match TRBD1. Looked up from germline, CDR1 is SGHTA and CDR2 is FQGNSA. The CDR3 runs to 14 residues. V lost 5 bases to trimming and J lost 10 bases; unmatched junction nucleotides: 8. CDR3 DNA sequence: TGTGCCAGCAGCACTGGGACAGAGCGAAACGTCCTGACTTTC. Its translation is CASSTGTERNVLTF. The full variable domain, completed using reference TRBV7-2 and TRBJ2-6, is GAGVSQSPSNKVTEKGKDVELRCDPISGHTALYWYRQSLGQGLEFLIYFQGNSAPDKSGLPSDRFSAERTGGSVSTLTIQRTQQEDSAVYLCASSTGTERNVLTFGAGSRLTVL.

V usage is TRBV25-1 and J usage is TRBJ2-1; 10 bases match TRBD1. CDR1 is MGHDK, CDR2 SYGVNS, per germline. CDR3 size: 15 residues. The J segment lost 9 bases and the V segment lost 4 bases, leaving 9 bases of the junction unmatched. This chain's CDR3 is CASSAPGQGRTEQFF. The CDR3 coding sequence is TGTGCCAGCAGTGCTCCGGGACAGGGGCGAACTGAGCAGTTCTTC.

The chain employs TRBV4-3 and TRBJ2-7, with TRBD2 as a possible D gene (5 bases). The CDR3 contains 14 residues. V lost 3 bases and J 0 bases, leaving 9 bases between the germline ends. Germline CDR1 and CDR2: LGHNA and YSLEER. The CDR3 protein is CASSQTGNSYEQYF. The CDR3 DNA sequence: TGCGCCAGCAGCCAGACGGGAAACTCCTACGAGCAGTACTTC.

The chain combines TRBV10-2 with TRBJ2-1; 10 nucleotides align to TRBD2. From germline, CDR1 is WSHSY and CDR2 SAAADI. The CDR3 is made up of 14 amino acids. Trimming took 7 bases from V and 10 from J; bases not matched to a gene: 10. CDR3: CASTGLAPAWEQFF. The CDR3 DNA reads as TGCGCCAGCACGGGACTAGCGCCTGCCTGGGAGCAGTTCTTC.

CDR3 coding DNA: TGTGCCAGCTCCGCGTTCGGGGGGCTATATGAAAAACTGTTTTTT. Encoded protein: CASSAFGGLYEKLFF. The gene calls are TRBV18 and TRBJ1-4; D possibly corresponds to TRBD1 (6 bases). The CDR3 consists of 15 residues. In germline, CDR1 is KGHSH, CDR2 LQKENI. The V end lost 6 bases, the J end lost 6 bases, and 17 bases lay between the germline ends.

The chain couples TRBV4-3 to TRBJ1-5; 8 nucleotides match TRBD1. The junction had 5 bases not matched to a gene; V was cut back by 1 base and J by 9 bases. Germline CDR1 and CDR2: LGHNA and YSLEER. This CDR3 is built from 14 residues. CDR3 DNA: TGCGCCAGCAGCCAAGGACAGGGGAGTGGGCCCCAGCATTTT. This sequence encodes CASSQGQGSGPQHF.

Only a few counts were recorded for this clone. V gene TRBV12-5 combines with J gene TRBJ2-5, with 11 bases fitting TRBD2. CDR3 length: 16 residues. V lost 5 bases and J lost 4; bases outside the gene matches: 9. In germline, CDR1 is LGHNT, CDR2 FRNRAP. The CDR3 DNA sequence: TGTGCTAGTGGTCCATCCCCCCTAGCGGGAGGAGAGACCCAGTACTTC. Encoded protein: CASGPSPLAGGETQYF.

A single count supports this clone. This chain links TRBV30 with TRBJ1-1; D is unclear. This CDR3 region has 15 residues. Germline V lookup: CDR1 GTSNPN, CDR2 SVGIG (reference sequence). The V end lost 0 bases, the J end lost 4 bases, and 15 bases lay between the germline ends. The CDR3 region is CAWSVKDVTFTEAFF. In DNA, the CDR3 is TGTGCCTGGAGTGTCAAGGATGTGACTTTCACTGAAGCTTTCTTT.

This chain connects TRBV29-1 to TRBJ2-5, with TRBD2 as a possible D gene (5 bases). Looked up from germline, CDR1 is SQVTM and CDR2 is ANQGSEA. The CDR3 totals 13 residues. The ends were cut back, 3 bases at V and 7 bases at J, with 15 bases in the middle. The CDR3 DNA sequence: TGCAGCGTTGAGAGGGCTACTCTAGGGACCCAGTACTTC. It translates to CSVERATLGTQYF.

This clone was observed a single time. The CDR3 DNA is TGCAGCGCGGTACTACTGAGGTCCTACGAGCAGTACTTC. Protein product: CSAVLLRSYEQYF. The chain has TRBV29-1 and TRBJ2-7; D call uncertain. The germline gives CDR1 SQVTM, CDR2 ANQGSEA. Trimming removed 7 bases at V and 1 base at J, with 14 bases between. The CDR3 totals 13 residues.